Listed here are 9 T cell receptor beta chains from one sample, sequenced in a study of neurological immune-mediated disorders. TCRdb re-derived calls from the 5' RACE reads in MiXCR, one entry per CDR3 protein. This sample carries around 66,000 distinct CDR3 sequences, 5.2% of them seen once, and the ten largest clones take approximately 2.6%. The sample comprised PBMCs. Receptor source: a woman in her thirties with multiple sclerosis.

This clonotype showed up many times. In DNA, the CDR3 is TGTGCCAGCAGTTACACCCTCGGGGGAGAGCAGTTCTTC. It translates to CASSYTLGGEQFF. This rearrangement joins TRBV2 to TRBJ2-1; TRBD2 might be the D (6 bases). Looked up from germline, CDR1 is SNHLY and CDR2 is FYNNEI. The V gene lost 5 bases and the J gene lost 10 bases, with 15 bases spanning the gap. This CDR3 is 13 amino acids long.

This clonotype was seen just once. The chain recombines TRBV19 with TRBJ2-1; 7 bases are a match to TRBD1. The germline V gene encodes CDR1 LNHDA and CDR2 SQIVND (reference sequence). This CDR3 spans 16 amino acids. J was trimmed by 2 bases and V by 2 bases; bases with no gene match: 6. The CDR3 bases are TGTGCCAGTAGTATATTCGGGACAGTAGCCTACAATGAGCAGTTCTTC. The encoded protein is CASSIFGTVAYNEQFF.

This clonotype was seen ten or more times. V and J are TRBV7-2 and TRBJ2-5; 9 bases agree with TRBD2. Germline CDR1 reads SGHTA; CDR2 reads FQGNSA. The CDR3 runs to 19 residues. Trimming removed 5 bases from V and 0 bases from J; junction bases left unmatched: 16. CDR3 protein: CASSAHPLAGRIHQETQYF. CDR3 nucleotides: TGTGCCAGCAGCGCCCACCCCCTAGCGGGGCGAATACACCAAGAGACCCAGTACTTC.

This clonotype came up many times. The rearrangement uses TRBV3-1 and TRBJ2-2; 7 bases map to TRBD1. Germline assignment: CDR1 LGHDT and CDR2 YNNKEL (reference sequence). This CDR3 has 20 amino acids. Trimming at V came to 0 bases and at J to 0 bases, leaving 13 bases not matched to a gene. CDR3 sequence (DNA): TGTGCCAGCAGCCAAGAGGACCGGGACAGCCAGAAACCGAACACCGGGGAGCTGTTTTTT. It codes for CASSQEDRDSQKPNTGELFF.

This clonotype was seen at least ten times. The chain joins TRBV5-6 to TRBJ2-5; 8 bases align to TRBD1. The length of the CDR3 is 16 residues. Germline V gene data show CDR1 as SGHDT and CDR2 as YYEEEE. V gave up 1 base and J gave up 1 base; unmatched junction bases: 6. The CDR3 sequence: CASSLPQTGGQETQYF. As DNA, the CDR3 is TGTGCCAGCAGCTTGCCACAAACAGGGGGCCAAGAGACCCAGTACTTC.

This clonotype was seen many times. The chain uses TRBV5-1 and TRBJ2-2; 9 bases line up with TRBD1. CDR1 is SGHRS, CDR2 YFSETQ, per germline. Trimming took 4 bases from V and 4 from J; bases not matched to a gene: 8. This CDR3 comprises 16 residues. CDR3: CASSAPGQGPTGELFF. The CDR3 DNA is TGCGCCAGCAGCGCCCCCGGACAGGGGCCCACCGGGGAGCTGTTTTTT.

This clonotype came up many times. The chain recombines TRBV5-1 with TRBJ2-1; TRBD2 matches 7 bases. The CDR3 spans 15 residues. Germline assignment: CDR1 SGHRS and CDR2 YFSETQ. V was pared by 4 bases and J by 0 bases, with 4 bases of the junction left unmatched. This CDR3 is CASSDRDYSYNEQFF. The CDR3 DNA reads as TGCGCCAGCAGCGACCGGGACTACTCCTACAATGAGCAGTTCTTC.

The sample holds a few counts of this clonotype. The CDR3 DNA is TGTGCCAGCAGTTACTTGGGTTTTGGGGTCCATGAGCAGTTCTTC. Translating it yields CASSYLGFGVHEQFF. The chain joins TRBV6-5 to TRBJ2-1; D unresolved. Germline V CDR1 and CDR2: MNHEY, SVGAGI. The V and J ends lost 1 base and 8 bases respectively, with 15 bases between them. The CDR3 extends over 15 amino acids.

V gene TRBV20-1 combines with J gene TRBJ1-1, with D unresolved. The germline V gene has CDR1 DFQATT and CDR2 SNEGSKA (reference sequence). This CDR3 comprises 13 residues. Trimming removed 0 bases from V and 5 bases from J, with 10 bases in between. The CDR3 sequence is CSARDPSATEAFF. The DNA of the CDR3 is TGCAGTGCTAGAGATCCAAGCGCGACTGAAGCTTTCTTT.